This T cell receptor (beta chain) emerged from a study of chemoradiotherapy in HPV16-positive cancers. Across the study: Candidate HPV-specific T-cell clones and common TCR motifs came from functional assays in a couple of HPV16-positive patients.

To note about this clone: Its antigen is unidentified.

The assay was immunoSEQ multiplex PCR, and TCRdb's table has in-frame clones only and misses some. The sample yields about 14,000 clones, under 85% seen once. Study-wide points: During treatment, candidate HPV-specific clones and E7-related motifs expanded in tumor. For HPV16-positive patients, expanding HPV-responsive T cells associated with longer recurrence-free survival.

Samples were taken several times over chemoradiotherapy. Sample collection was performed from a patient who underwent chemoradiotherapy. The receptor's source is a human donor with HPV-associated anogenital cancer.

CDR3 DNA sequence: TGTGCCAGCAGTGACTCTGGCGGGAGGGCCTCAGATACGCAGTATTTT. Translation: CASSDSGGRASDTQYF. The chain is built from TRBV6-4 and TRBJ2-3; 9 bases are shared with TRBD2. Per the germline V gene, CDR1 is MRHNA and CDR2 is SNTAGT. The CDR3 length is 16 residues. V shed 0 bases, J shed 4 bases, and the junction held 5 bases outside the gene matches.